What follows is one T cell receptor (beta chain) and its context. Its antigen remains unknown. The data stem from a study of vaccination effects on CD4 cells after COVID-19. Study-wide points: Vaccine-induced clones in healthy vaccinees cross-reacted with common cold coronaviruses in only 1 of 255 cases. Clones from infection and from vaccination both contracted markedly late after vaccination.

This CDR3 contains 14 residues. The germline V and J ends were trimmed by 0 bases and 4 bases, with 9 bases remaining between them. From germline, CDR1 is SGHDN and CDR2 FVKESK. Antigen-specific CD4+ T cells expanded by the ViraFEST assay with viral peptide pools were then sequenced. When less than 11 days of culture had elapsed, CD4+ T cells were isolated. Sequencing was performed with immunoSEQ multiplex PCR; in TCRdb, only in-frame clones are kept and a portion is missing. The sample lists some 79,000 clones, about 74% occurring once. The chain combines TRBV14 with TRBJ1-2; unclear D gene. This material consisted of CD4+ T cells from PBMCs cultured with HCoV-229E spike peptides, taken before COVID-19 vaccination. This clonotype was obtained from a human donor who received a COVID-19 vaccine. Here the CDR3 DNA reads TGTGCCAGCAGCCAAGACGGCAGAGCCTATGGCTACACCTTC. Translation: CASSQDGRAYGYTF.